The 24 T cell receptor beta chains below all came from one sample that was sequenced in a study of T-cell reconstitution after alpha-beta-depleted transplantation in children. The library targeted TCRbeta and was prepared with unique molecular identifiers. TCRdb itself ran the PCR reads through MiXCR, one entry per CDR3 protein. The table has roughly 310,000 distinct CDR3 sequences, 23% seen once. Specimen: PBMCs, mostly from graft donor cells, collected 180 days after TCRalphabeta/CD19-depleted stem cell transplant. Receptors were obtained from a male patient younger than 18 who had a stem cell transplant for acute lymphoblastic leukemia, so the T cells may come from the graft donor.

The V gene is TRBV20-1, the J gene TRBJ1-5; D possibly corresponds to TRBD1 (6 bases). Germline values: CDR1 DFQATT, CDR2 SNEGSKA (reference sequence). This CDR3 has 13 residues. V lost 6 bases and J lost 4, with 13 bases in between. The chain's CDR3 is CSAPKQGNQPQHF. The CDR3 region has the DNA TGCAGTGCCCCGAAACAGGGAAATCAGCCCCAGCATTTT.

This clonotype was seen a handful of times. The genes are TRBV7-3 and TRBJ2-2; D call uncertain. V was trimmed by 4 bases and J by 5 bases, leaving 11 bases between them. The CDR3 is 14 amino acids. Germline CDR1 and CDR2: SGHTA and FQGTGA. CDR3 amino acids: CASSSGPGTGELFF. In nucleotides, the CDR3 is TGTGCCAGCAGCTCGGGTCCTGGGACCGGGGAGCTGTTTTTT.

The genes are TRBV24-1 and TRBJ2-1; TRBD1 matches 8 bases. V trimming: 0 bases; J trimming: 6 bases; junction bases outside the gene matches: 3. This CDR3 region has 15 residues. Germline lookup yields CDR1 KGHDR and CDR2 SFDVKD. CDR3 residues: CATSDLWTGRNEQFF. DNA of the CDR3: TGTGCCACCAGTGATTTGTGGACAGGGCGCAATGAGCAGTTCTTC.

The chain recombines TRBV19 with TRBJ1-5, with TRBD1 matching over 8 bases. V was pared by 1 base and J by 6 bases, with 2 bases of the junction left unmatched. The CDR3 spans 14 residues. The germline CDR1 and CDR2 sequences are LNHDA and SQIVND (reference sequence). CDR3 in DNA: TGTGCCAGTAGTATAGGGACAGGGCTTCAGCCCCAGCATTTT. As protein: CASSIGTGLQPQHF.

V usage is TRBV20-1 and J usage is TRBJ2-3, with TRBD2 matching over 7 bases. Germline CDR1 reads DFQATT; CDR2 reads SNEGSKA (reference sequence). Unmatched junction bases numbered 10, after V lost 5 bases and J lost 2 bases. This CDR3 spans 15 amino acids. CDR3 sequence (DNA): TGCAGTGCTTTCTCGGGAGGCCGCAACACAGATACGCAGTATTTT. Residues: CSAFSGGRNTDTQYF.

The V call is TRBV18, the J call TRBJ2-5; possible D gene TRBD1, 6 bases. CDR1 is KGHSH and CDR2 is LQKENI in the germline V gene. The CDR3 loop spans 13 amino acids. V dropped 4 bases and J dropped 5 bases, with 11 bases sitting between them. CDR3 residues: CASSLQGWETQYF. CDR3 bases: TGTGCCAGCTCACTACAGGGCTGGGAGACCCAGTACTTC.

The rearrangement links TRBV27 to TRBJ1-2; the match to TRBD1 covers 10 bases. Germline assignment: CDR1 MNHEY and CDR2 SMNVEV (reference sequence). The ends lost 2 bases at V and 2 bases at J; junction bases unmatched: 8. This CDR3 region has 17 residues. The CDR3 reads CASSLKGQGWYNYGYTF. The CDR3 nucleotides read TGTGCCAGCAGTTTAAAGGGACAGGGGTGGTACAACTATGGCTACACCTTC.

This clonotype was recorded a few times. This chain joins TRBV5-1 and TRBJ2-7, with D hard to call. The CDR3 length is 12 residues. V gave up 3 bases and J gave up 2 bases, with 6 bases separating them. From germline, CDR1 is SGHRS and CDR2 YFSETQ. CDR3 DNA sequence: TGCGCCAGCAGCTCCACCACCTACGAGCAGTACTTC. Translation: CASSSTTYEQYF.

This clonotype was found a few times. The genes are TRBV5-6 and TRBJ2-3, with 9 nucleotides matching TRBD2. The junction had 17 bases not matched to a gene; V was cut back by 10 bases and J by 5 bases. The length of the CDR3 is 16 residues. CDR1 SGHDT and CDR2 YYEEEE come from the germline V gene. CDR3: CAASGWREGRIDTQYF. The DNA for the CDR3 is TGTGCCGCCTCGGGCTGGCGGGAGGGCCGAATAGATACGCAGTATTTT.

The CDR3 coding sequence is TGTGCCAGCAGTTTTTGGGAGGGGGCTAACTACGAGCAGTACTTC. This sequence encodes CASSFWEGANYEQYF. The chain has TRBV28 and TRBJ2-7, with D possibly being TRBD1 or TRBD2 (7 bases each). The germline CDR1 and CDR2 sequences are MDHEN and SYDVKM. With 3 bases removed from V and 3 bases from J, the gap between germline ends came to 15 bases. The CDR3 contains 15 residues.

J is TRBJ2-6 and V is TRBV4-1, with D unresolved. The CDR3 spans 12 residues. The germline CDR1 and CDR2 sequences are MGHRA and YSYEKL. The V end was cut by 7 bases, the J end by 2 bases, with 3 bases between. The CDR3 DNA reads as TGCGCCAGCACGGCTGGGGCCAACGTCCTGACTTTC. It codes for CASTAGANVLTF.

The sample holds many counts of this clonotype. The J gene is TRBJ2-1, the V gene TRBV5-1; D gene uncertain. Trimming removed 0 bases at V and 5 bases at J, with 3 bases between. The length of the CDR3 is 12 residues. Germline CDR1 reads SGHRS; CDR2 reads YFSETQ. CDR3 nucleotide sequence: TGCGCCAGCAGCTTGGCCCACAATGAGCAGTTCTTC. Its translation is CASSLAHNEQFF.

This clonotype came up a few times. The rearrangement links TRBV11-2 to TRBJ2-1; 10 bases align to TRBD2. The CDR3 is 15 residues long. J lost 3 bases, V lost 8 bases, and 7 bases had no gene match. The germline gives CDR1 SGHAT, CDR2 FQNNGV. The CDR3 region is CASGTSGNLYNEQFF. DNA for the CDR3: TGTGCCAGCGGAACTAGCGGGAACCTCTACAATGAGCAGTTCTTC.

This clonotype was observed a few times. V is TRBV15 and J is TRBJ2-3; 8 bases align to TRBD2. The CDR3 runs to 16 residues. Germline V gene sequence: CDR1 LNHNV, CDR2 YYDKDF (reference sequence). After removal of 3 bases from V and 2 bases from J, the junction contained 7 bases not matched to a gene. Written as DNA, the CDR3 is TGTGCCACCAGCAGGATACTAGCGGAGTCCACAGATACGCAGTATTTT. It encodes CATSRILAESTDTQYF.

The gene calls are TRBV27 and TRBJ1-2; the D gene is possibly TRBD1 (5 bases). Germline CDR1 is MNHEY and CDR2 is SMNVEV (reference sequence). V shed 2 bases and J shed 4 bases, with 17 bases lying between them. The CDR3 extends over 16 amino acids. The CDR3 loop reads CASSLAGGVGFYGYTF. In DNA, the CDR3 is TGTGCCAGCAGTTTAGCGGGAGGGGTCGGGTTCTATGGCTACACCTTC.

The chain joins TRBV11-3 to TRBJ2-1; no clear D gene. The CDR3 has 12 residues. With 4 bases removed from V and 9 bases from J, the gap between germline ends came to 10 bases. The germline V gene encodes CDR1 SGHNT and CDR2 YENEEA. CDR3 protein: CASSWTDTEQFF. The CDR3 region has the DNA TGTGCCAGCAGCTGGACGGATACTGAGCAGTTCTTC.

The genes are TRBV4-1 and TRBJ2-2; D gene uncertain. Germline V gene lookup returns CDR1 MGHRA and CDR2 YSYEKL. CDR3 length equals 16 residues. Between the trimmed V and J ends, which lost 4 bases and 1 base, there was a span of 13 bases. CDR3 region: CASSLKTAENTGELFF. The CDR3 bases are TGCGCCAGCAGCCTCAAGACGGCGGAGAACACCGGGGAGCTGTTTTTT.

This clonotype showed up just a few times. This rearrangement joins TRBV7-3 to TRBJ1-3; D is perhaps TRBD1 (5 bases). Trimming shortened V by 0 bases and J by 3 bases, and 9 bases separated the two germline ends. The CDR3 loop spans 15 amino acids. Germline CDR1 SGHTA, CDR2 FQGTGA. CDR3 in amino acids: CASSLTGGDGNTIYF. The CDR3 DNA is TGTGCCAGCAGCTTAACCGGGGGGGATGGAAACACCATATATTTT.

This rearrangement joins TRBV11-1 to TRBJ1-4; the D is unclear. Germline assignment: CDR1 SGHAT and CDR2 FQDESV (reference sequence). Trimming stripped 3 bases from V and 8 bases from J, with 28 bases between. The CDR3 contains 19 residues. CDR3 protein: CASSFRDILRSGSGEKLFF. The CDR3 DNA is TGTGCCAGCAGCTTCCGGGATATCTTAAGGTCGGGGTCGGGCGAAAAACTGTTTTTT.

The chain uses TRBV10-2 and TRBJ2-5; D is unclear. The CDR3 loop spans 11 amino acids. Germline assignment: CDR1 WSHSY and CDR2 SAAADI. The germline V and J ends were trimmed by 8 bases and 1 base, with 5 bases remaining between them. The CDR3 loop reads CASRAQETQYF. The CDR3, as DNA: TGCGCCAGCCGGGCCCAAGAGACCCAGTACTTC.

This clonotype showed up just a few times. The genes are TRBV27 and TRBJ2-5, with TRBD1 matching over 9 bases. Germline CDR1 reads MNHEY; CDR2 reads SMNVEV (reference sequence). This CDR3 region has 14 residues. Trimming removed 1 base from V and 5 bases from J; junction bases left unmatched: 2. The CDR3 DNA is TGTGCCAGCAGTTTATACAGGGGGCGGGAGACCCAGTACTTC. Protein sequence: CASSLYRGRETQYF.

This clonotype turned up a few times. The chain joins TRBV20-1 to TRBJ1-5, with 11 positions matching TRBD1. The V gene end was trimmed by 6 bases and the J gene end by 5 bases; junction bases not matched to a gene: 9. The V gene's germline CDR1 is DFQATT and CDR2 SNEGSKA (reference sequence). This CDR3 region has 15 residues. DNA for the CDR3: TGCAGTGCCCGAAGGAGGGACAGGGGGTATCAGCCCCAGCATTTT. Translation gives CSARRRDRGYQPQHF.

The gene calls are TRBV27 and TRBJ2-7; TRBD1 might be the D (6 bases). This CDR3 is 14 amino acids long. The germline gives CDR1 MNHEY, CDR2 SMNVEV (reference sequence). Trimming shortened V by 6 bases and J by 2 bases, and 14 bases separated the two germline ends. CDR3 sequence: CASSWDTRAYEQYF. The CDR3 DNA is TGTGCCAGCAGCTGGGACACCCGAGCCTACGAGCAGTACTTC.

This rearrangement joins TRBV7-2 to TRBJ2-7, with 12 positions matching TRBD1. Germline lookup yields CDR1 SGHTA and CDR2 FQGNSA. The CDR3 length is 16 residues. With V trimmed by 3 bases and J by 3 bases, 6 bases remained unmatched. The CDR3: CASSFSWDRGLYEQYF. The CDR3 nucleotides are TGTGCCAGCAGCTTTTCTTGGGACAGGGGGCTCTACGAGCAGTACTTC.